This T cell receptor beta chain comes out of a study of cytomegalovirus exposure and HLA in healthy donors. Overall study findings and caveats: Presence/absence analyses treated sequencing depth as roughly uniform across donors.

The sample holds one count of this clone. The antigen is undetermined. 60 Vbeta and 13 Jbeta primers were used in PCR. Clones were sequenced by immunoSEQ multiplex PCR, and TCRdb holds only the in-frame ones, with some missing. The repertoire has 150,000 or so clones, 70% to 80% of them found once; the top ten carry roughly 14%. Per germline, CDR1 MNHNY and CDR2 SVGAGI (reference sequence). CDR3 size: 14 residues. Trimming stripped 0 bases from V and 5 bases from J, with 8 bases between. V and J are TRBV6-6 and TRBJ2-1; D perhaps matches TRBD2 (5 bases). Material for sequencing was PBMCs. The receptor comes from a woman between 40 and 50 years old in good health and CMV-seronegative. The CDR3 nucleotides are TGTGCCAGCAGTTACTCGAGGGCGAACAATGAGCAGTTCTTC. Protein: CASSYSRANNEQFF.